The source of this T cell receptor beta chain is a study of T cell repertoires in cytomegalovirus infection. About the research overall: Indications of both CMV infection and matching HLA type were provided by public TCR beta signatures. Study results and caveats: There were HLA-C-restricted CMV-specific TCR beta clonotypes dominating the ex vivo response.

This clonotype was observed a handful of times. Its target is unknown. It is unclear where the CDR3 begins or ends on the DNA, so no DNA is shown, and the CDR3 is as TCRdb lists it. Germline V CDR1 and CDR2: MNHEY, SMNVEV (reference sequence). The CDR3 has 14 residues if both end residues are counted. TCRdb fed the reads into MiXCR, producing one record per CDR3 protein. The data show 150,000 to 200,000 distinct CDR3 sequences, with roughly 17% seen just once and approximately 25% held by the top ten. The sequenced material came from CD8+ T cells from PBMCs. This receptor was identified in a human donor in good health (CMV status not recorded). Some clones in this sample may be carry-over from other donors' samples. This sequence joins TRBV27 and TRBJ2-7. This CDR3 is CASSSSTGPYEQYF.